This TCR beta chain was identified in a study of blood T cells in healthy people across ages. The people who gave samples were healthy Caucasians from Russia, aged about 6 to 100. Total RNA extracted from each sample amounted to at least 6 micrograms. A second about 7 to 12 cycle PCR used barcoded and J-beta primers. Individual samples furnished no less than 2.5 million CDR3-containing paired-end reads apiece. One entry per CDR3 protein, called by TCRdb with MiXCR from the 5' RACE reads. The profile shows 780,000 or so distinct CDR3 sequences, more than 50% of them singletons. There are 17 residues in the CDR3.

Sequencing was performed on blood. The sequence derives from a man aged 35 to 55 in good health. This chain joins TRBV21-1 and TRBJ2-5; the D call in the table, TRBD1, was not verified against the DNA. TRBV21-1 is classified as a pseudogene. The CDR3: CASSPRGKGRTLKTQYF. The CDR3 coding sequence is TGTGCCAGCAGCCCCCGAGGAAAGGGACGAACGTTGAAGACCCAGTACTTC.